The 13 T cell receptor beta chains in this list originate from one sample, sequenced in a study of somatic mutations in cytotoxic T cells in rheumatoid arthritis (dated by TCRdb to about 2017). The protocol used for the library was the immunoSEQ multiplex PCR assay. This is the immuneACCESS table as TCRdb keeps it, with only in-frame sequences that have V and J called. A part of the clones is gone; compared with another copy, unresolved V genes explain less than half, and the rest is unexplained. This sample comprises roughly 13,000 clones, 78% of them detected only once. The ten largest clones take up roughly 7.4% of the sample. The sequencing input was CD8+ T cells sorted from blood. These TCRs come from an adult with rheumatoid arthritis.

DNA for the CDR3: TGTGCCAGCAGCAAAGACGGACAGGGGGCCAAAAACATTCAGTACTTC. Translated, it gives CASSKDGQGAKNIQYF. The chain combines TRBV21-1 with TRBJ2-4; TRBD1, as called in the table, went unchecked against the DNA. TRBV21-1 is a documented pseudogene. The CDR3 has 16 residues.

The chain has TRBV6-5 and TRBJ2-7; D gene uncertain. Trimming cost V 0 bases and J 3 bases, with 6 bases left between them. Germline loops: CDR1 MNHEY, CDR2 SVGAGI. This CDR3 is 13 amino acids long. CDR3 region: CASSYSMGYEQYF. CDR3 in DNA: TGTGCCAGCAGTTACTCGATGGGCTACGAGCAGTACTTC.

The sample holds a few counts of this clone. This chain connects TRBV28 to TRBJ2-1; the D gene is possibly TRBD2 (6 bases). Per the germline V gene, CDR1 is MDHEN and CDR2 is SYDVKM. This CDR3 has 14 residues. V was cut by 9 bases and J by 6 bases, with 18 bases left in between. The CDR3 nucleotides are TGTGCCAGTGCAGGTCGGGAGCTAACCAATGAGCAGTTCTTC. Protein sequence: CASAGRELTNEQFF. Supplemented by reference TRBV28 and TRBJ2-1, the full variable domain reads DVKVTQSSRYLVKRTGEKVFLECVQDMDHENMFWYRQDPGLGLRLIYFSYDVKMKEKGDIPEGYSVSREKKERFSLILESASTNQTSMYLCASAGRELTNEQFFGPGTRLTVL.

The CDR3 bases are TGCAGCGCAACTAGCGGTCCTACCTACGAGCAGTACTTC. Translating it yields CSATSGPTYEQYF. The rearrangement joins TRBV29-1 to TRBJ2-7, with 8 bases identical to TRBD2. The junction had 7 bases not matched to a gene; V was cut back by 7 bases and J by 2 bases. The CDR3 loop spans 13 amino acids. Per the germline V gene, CDR1 is SQVTM and CDR2 is ANQGSEA.

The chain couples TRBV7-3 to TRBJ2-2, with D tentatively TRBD2 (6 bases). V was trimmed by 5 bases and J by 5 bases, leaving 18 bases between them. The germline CDR1 and CDR2 sequences are SGHTA and FQGTGA. The CDR3 length is 16 residues. CDR3 region: CASSPISGGGTGELFF. The CDR3 DNA is TGTGCCAGCAGCCCAATTAGCGGAGGCGGGACCGGGGAGCTGTTTTTT.

This clone has a single count. The gene calls are TRBV7-9 and TRBJ2-6, with TRBD1 identical over 9 bases. The J segment lost 4 bases and the V segment lost 2 bases, leaving 9 bases of the junction unmatched. The length of the CDR3 is 18 residues. CDR1 is SEHNR and CDR2 is FQNEAQ in the germline V gene (reference sequence). The CDR3 DNA is TGTGCCAGCAGCTTACTGGGACAGGGAACGGCCGGGGCCAACGTCCTGACTTTC. This translates into CASSLLGQGTAGANVLTF.

V and J are TRBV19 and TRBJ2-1, with D possibly TRBD1 on 6 matching bases. The ends were cut back, 2 bases at V and 7 bases at J, with 9 bases in the middle. CDR1 and CDR2 (germline): LNHDA, SQIVND (reference sequence). This CDR3 has 13 residues. CDR3 sequence (DNA): TGTGCCAGTAGTATACAGGGGTTTAATGAGCAGTTCTTC. Translation gives CASSIQGFNEQFF. Filled out from reference TRBV19 and TRBJ2-1, the complete variable domain reads DGGITQSPKYLFRKEGQNVTLSCEQNLNHDAMYWYRQDPGQGLRLIYYSQIVNDFQKGDIAEGYSVSREKKESFPLTVTSAQKNPTAFYLCASSIQGFNEQFFGPGTRLTVL.

The CDR3 reads CASSLWTSGSTDTQYF. In nucleotides, the CDR3 is TGTGCCAGCAGCTTATGGACTAGCGGAAGTACAGATACGCAGTATTTT. V gene TRBV7-3 combines with J gene TRBJ2-3, with 10 bases matching TRBD2. CDR1 is SGHTA, CDR2 FQGTGA, per germline. The CDR3 sequence is 16 residues long. Unmatched junction bases numbered 5, after V lost 2 bases and J lost 3 bases. Complete variable domain (other parts from reference TRBV7-3 and TRBJ2-3): GAGVSQTPSNKVTEKGKYVELRCDPISGHTALYWYRQSLGQGPEFLIYFQGTGAADDSGLPNDRFFAVRPEGSVSTLKIQRTERGDSAVYLCASSLWTSGSTDTQYFGPGTRLTVL.

The chain has TRBV5-1 and TRBJ1-1; 8 bases are a match to TRBD1. The CDR3 runs 13 residues. J lost 11 bases, V lost 0 bases, and 6 bases had no gene match. The germline V gene has CDR1 SGHRS and CDR2 YFSETQ. This CDR3 is CASSLVRGREAFF. As DNA, the CDR3 is TGCGCCAGCAGCTTGGTCAGGGGGCGGGAGGCTTTCTTT. Full variable domain (rest looked up from reference TRBV5-1 and TRBJ1-1): KAGVTQTPRYLIKTRGQQVTLSCSPISGHRSVSWYQQTPGQGLQFLFEYFSETQRNKGNFPGRFSGRQFSNSRSEMNVSTLELGDSALYLCASSLVRGREAFFGQGTRLTVV.

The J gene is TRBJ2-7, the V gene TRBV11-3; 7 nucleotides match TRBD2. This CDR3 is built from 13 residues. Germline V gene sequence: CDR1 SGHNT, CDR2 YENEEA. V was clipped by 4 bases and J by 5 bases; unmatched bases: 5. The CDR3: CASSYRDYHEQYF. DNA of the CDR3: TGTGCCAGCAGCTACCGGGACTATCACGAGCAGTACTTC.

V usage is TRBV9 and J usage is TRBJ2-6, with unresolved D. The ends were cut back, 3 bases at V and 2 bases at J, with 9 bases in the middle. Germline-derived CDR1 and CDR2 are SGDLS and YYNGEE. This CDR3 is 15 amino acids long. The CDR3 nucleotides read TGTGCCAGCAGCGACGGAGAAGCTGGGGCCAACGTCCTGACTTTC. Its protein product is CASSDGEAGANVLTF.

The chain uses TRBV19 and TRBJ1-5, with D possibly TRBD1 on 6 matching bases. The CDR3 loop spans 15 amino acids. Germline V gene sequence: CDR1 LNHDA, CDR2 SQIVND (reference sequence). With 3 bases removed from V and 6 bases from J, the gap between germline ends came to 15 bases. CDR3: CASSISQGSSQPQHF. CDR3 bases: TGTGCCAGTAGTATCTCTCAGGGGAGTAGTCAGCCCCAGCATTTT.

This chain joins TRBV5-8 and TRBJ1-1; D is uncertain. Trimming left V 4 bases short and J 1 base short, with 11 bases between. Germline V gene data show CDR1 as SGHTS and CDR2 as YDEGEE. This CDR3 region has 14 residues. CDR3 nucleotides: TGTGCCAGCAGCCTTTCTGTGGGGAACACTGAAGCTTTCTTT. It is translated as CASSLSVGNTEAFF.